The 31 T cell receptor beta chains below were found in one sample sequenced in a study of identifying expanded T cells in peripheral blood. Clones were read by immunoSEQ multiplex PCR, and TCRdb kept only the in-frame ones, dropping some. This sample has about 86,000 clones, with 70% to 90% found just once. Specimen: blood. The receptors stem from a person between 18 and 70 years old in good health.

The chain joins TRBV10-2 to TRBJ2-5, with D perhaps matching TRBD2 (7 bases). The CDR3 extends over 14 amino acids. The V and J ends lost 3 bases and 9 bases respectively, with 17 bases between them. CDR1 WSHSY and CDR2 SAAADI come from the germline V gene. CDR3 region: CASSEIRGGVAQYF. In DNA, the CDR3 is TGCGCCAGCAGTGAAATAAGGGGGGGGGTGGCCCAGTACTTC.

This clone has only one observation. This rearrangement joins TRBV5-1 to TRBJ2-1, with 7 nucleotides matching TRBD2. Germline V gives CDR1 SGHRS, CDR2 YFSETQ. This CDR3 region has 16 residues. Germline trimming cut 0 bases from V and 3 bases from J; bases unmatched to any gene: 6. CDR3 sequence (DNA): TGCGCCAGCAGCTTGGGGAGCGGGGTTTACTACAATGAGCAGTTCTTC. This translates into CASSLGSGVYYNEQFF. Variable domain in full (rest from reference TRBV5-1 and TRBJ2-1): KAGVTQTPRYLIKTRGQQVTLSCSPISGHRSVSWYQQTPGQGLQFLFEYFSETQRNKGNFPGRFSGRQFSNSRSEMNVSTLELGDSALYLCASSLGSGVYYNEQFFGPGTRLTVL.

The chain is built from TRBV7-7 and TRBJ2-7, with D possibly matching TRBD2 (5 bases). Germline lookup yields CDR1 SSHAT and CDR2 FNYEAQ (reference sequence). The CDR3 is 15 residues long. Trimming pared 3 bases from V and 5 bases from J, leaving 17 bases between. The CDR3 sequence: CASSFSPGSSNEQYF. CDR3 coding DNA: TGTGCCAGCAGCTTCAGTCCGGGGAGTTCCAACGAGCAGTACTTC.

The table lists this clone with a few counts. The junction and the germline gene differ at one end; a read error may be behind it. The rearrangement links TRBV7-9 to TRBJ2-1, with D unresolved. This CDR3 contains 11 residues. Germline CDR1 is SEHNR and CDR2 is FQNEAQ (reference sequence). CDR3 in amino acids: CASSLYDEQFF. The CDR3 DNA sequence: TGTGCCAGCAGCCTCTACGATGAGCAGTTCTTC. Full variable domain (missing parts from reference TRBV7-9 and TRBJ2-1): DTGVSQNPRHKITKRGQNVTFRCDPISEHNRLYWYRQTLGQGPEFLTYFQNEAQLEKSRLLSDRFSAERPKGSFSTLEIQRTEQGDSAMYLCASSLYDEQFFGPGTRLTVL.

This CDR3 reads CASSFDRQNSYEQYF. CDR3 bases: TGTGCCAGCAGTTTCGACAGGCAGAACTCCTACGAGCAGTACTTC. This chain joins TRBV6-1 and TRBJ2-7; TRBD1 might be the D (6 bases). V gave up 5 bases and J gave up 0 bases, with 14 bases separating them. The CDR3 consists of 15 residues. Germline lookup yields CDR1 MNHNS and CDR2 SASEGT.

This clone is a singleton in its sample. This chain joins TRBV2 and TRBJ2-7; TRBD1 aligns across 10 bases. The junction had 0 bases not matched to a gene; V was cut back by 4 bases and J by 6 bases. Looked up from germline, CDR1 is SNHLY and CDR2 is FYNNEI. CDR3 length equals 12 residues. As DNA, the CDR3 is TGTGCCAGCAGTGGGACAGGGGGCGAGCAGTACTTC. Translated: CASSGTGGEQYF.

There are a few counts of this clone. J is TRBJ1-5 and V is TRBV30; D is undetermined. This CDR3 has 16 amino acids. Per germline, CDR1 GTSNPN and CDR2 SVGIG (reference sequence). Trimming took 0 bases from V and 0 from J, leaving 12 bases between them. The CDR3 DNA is TGTGCCTGGAGTGTACGGGGTTTAAGTAGCAATCAGCCCCAGCATTTT. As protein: CAWSVRGLSSNQPQHF.

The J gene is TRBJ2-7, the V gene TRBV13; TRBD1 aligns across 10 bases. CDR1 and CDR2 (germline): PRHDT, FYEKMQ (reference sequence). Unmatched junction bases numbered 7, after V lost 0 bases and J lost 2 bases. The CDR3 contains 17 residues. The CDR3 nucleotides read TGTGCCAGCAGCTTAGGCAGCCCCGGGACAGGGGCCTACGAGCAGTACTTC. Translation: CASSLGSPGTGAYEQYF.

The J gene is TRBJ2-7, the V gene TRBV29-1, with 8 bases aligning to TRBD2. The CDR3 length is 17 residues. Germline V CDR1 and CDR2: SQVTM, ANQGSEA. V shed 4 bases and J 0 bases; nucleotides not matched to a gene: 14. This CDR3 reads CSVGSGSPPWGSYEQYF. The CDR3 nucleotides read TGCAGCGTTGGAAGCGGGAGTCCCCCGTGGGGCTCCTACGAGCAGTACTTC.

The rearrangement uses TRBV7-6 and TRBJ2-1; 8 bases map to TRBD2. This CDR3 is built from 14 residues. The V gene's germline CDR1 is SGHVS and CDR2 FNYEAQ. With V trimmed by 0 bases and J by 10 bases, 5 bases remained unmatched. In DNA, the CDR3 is TGTGCCAGCAGCTTAGCGGGGGTAGCGGGAGAGCAGTTCTTC. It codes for CASSLAGVAGEQFF.

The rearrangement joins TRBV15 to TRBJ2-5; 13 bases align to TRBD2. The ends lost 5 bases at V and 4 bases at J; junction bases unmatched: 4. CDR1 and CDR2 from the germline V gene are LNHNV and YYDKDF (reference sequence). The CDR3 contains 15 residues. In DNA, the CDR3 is TGTGCCACCAGCTACCGGACTAGCGGGAGAGAGACCCAGTACTTC. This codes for CATSYRTSGRETQYF.

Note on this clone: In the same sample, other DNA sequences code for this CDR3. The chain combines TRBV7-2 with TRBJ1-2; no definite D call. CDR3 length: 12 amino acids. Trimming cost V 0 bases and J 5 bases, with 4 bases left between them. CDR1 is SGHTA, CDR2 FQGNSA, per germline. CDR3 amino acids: CASSLAGYGYTF. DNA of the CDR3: TGTGCCAGCAGCTTAGCGGGGTATGGCTACACCTTC.

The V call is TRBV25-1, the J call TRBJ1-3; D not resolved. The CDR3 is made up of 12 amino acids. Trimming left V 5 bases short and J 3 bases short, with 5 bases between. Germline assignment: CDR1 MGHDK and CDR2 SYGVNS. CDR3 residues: CASSPNGNTIYF. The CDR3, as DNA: TGTGCCAGCAGTCCCAATGGAAACACCATATATTTT.

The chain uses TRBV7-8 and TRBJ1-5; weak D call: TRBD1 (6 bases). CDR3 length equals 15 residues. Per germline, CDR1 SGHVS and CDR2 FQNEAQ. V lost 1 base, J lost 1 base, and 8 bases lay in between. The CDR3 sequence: CASSLGTASNQPQHF. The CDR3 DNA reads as TGTGCCAGCAGCTTAGGGACAGCGAGCAATCAGCCCCAGCATTTT.

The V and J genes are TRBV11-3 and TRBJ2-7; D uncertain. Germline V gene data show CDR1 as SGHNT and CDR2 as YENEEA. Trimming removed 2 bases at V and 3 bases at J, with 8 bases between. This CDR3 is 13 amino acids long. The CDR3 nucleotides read TGTGCCAGCAGCTTACCGAAGGGCTACGAGCAGTACTTC. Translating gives CASSLPKGYEQYF.

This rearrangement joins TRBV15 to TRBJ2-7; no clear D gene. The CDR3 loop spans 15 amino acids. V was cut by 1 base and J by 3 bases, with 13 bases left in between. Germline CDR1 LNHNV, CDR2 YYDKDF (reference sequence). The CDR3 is CATSRVGPLDYEQYF. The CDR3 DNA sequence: TGTGCCACCAGCAGAGTGGGCCCCCTTGACTACGAGCAGTACTTC.

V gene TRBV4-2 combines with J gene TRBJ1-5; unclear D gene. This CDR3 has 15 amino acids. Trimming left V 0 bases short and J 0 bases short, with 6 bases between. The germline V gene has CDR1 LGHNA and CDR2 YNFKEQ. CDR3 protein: CASSQDMVSNQPQHF. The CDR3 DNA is TGTGCCAGCAGCCAAGATATGGTTAGCAATCAGCCCCAGCATTTT.

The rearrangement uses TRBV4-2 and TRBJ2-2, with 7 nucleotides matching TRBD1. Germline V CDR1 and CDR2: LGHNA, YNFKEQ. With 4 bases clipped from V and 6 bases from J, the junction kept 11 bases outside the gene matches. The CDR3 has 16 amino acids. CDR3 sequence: CASSPRQGTNAGELFF. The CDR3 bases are TGTGCCAGCAGCCCACGACAGGGTACAAACGCCGGGGAGCTGTTTTTT.

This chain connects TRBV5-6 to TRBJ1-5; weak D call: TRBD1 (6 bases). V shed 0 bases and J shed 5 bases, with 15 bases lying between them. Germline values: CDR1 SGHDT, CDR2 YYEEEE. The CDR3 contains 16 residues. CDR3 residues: CASSLEGDPKHQPQHF. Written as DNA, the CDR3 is TGTGCCAGCAGCTTGGAGGGGGATCCAAAACATCAGCCCCAGCATTTT.

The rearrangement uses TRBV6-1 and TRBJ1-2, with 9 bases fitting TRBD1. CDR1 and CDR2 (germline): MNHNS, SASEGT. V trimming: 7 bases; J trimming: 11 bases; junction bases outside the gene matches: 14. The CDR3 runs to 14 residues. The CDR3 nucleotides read TGTGCCAGCACCCTAAGACGGGACAGGGACGTTTACACCTTC. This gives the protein CASTLRRDRDVYTF.

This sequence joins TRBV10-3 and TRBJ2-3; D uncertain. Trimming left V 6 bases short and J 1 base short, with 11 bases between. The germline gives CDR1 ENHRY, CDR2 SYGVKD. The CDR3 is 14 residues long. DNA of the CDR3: TGTGCCATCAGCGATCCGGGCCGCACAGATACGCAGTATTTT. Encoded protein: CAISDPGRTDTQYF.

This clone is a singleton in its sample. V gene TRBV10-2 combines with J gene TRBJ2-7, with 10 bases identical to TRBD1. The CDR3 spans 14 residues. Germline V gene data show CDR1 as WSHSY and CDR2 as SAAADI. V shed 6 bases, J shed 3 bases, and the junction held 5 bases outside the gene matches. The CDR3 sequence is CASRPGQGIYEQYF. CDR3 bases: TGCGCCAGCAGACCGGGACAGGGGATCTACGAGCAGTACTTC.

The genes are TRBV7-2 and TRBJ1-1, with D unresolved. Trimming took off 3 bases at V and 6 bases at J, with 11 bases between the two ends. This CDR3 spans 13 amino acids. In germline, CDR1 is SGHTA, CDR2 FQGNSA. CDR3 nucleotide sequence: TGTGCCAGCAGCTTTACGGTCCAGGCTGAAGCTTTCTTT. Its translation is CASSFTVQAEAFF.

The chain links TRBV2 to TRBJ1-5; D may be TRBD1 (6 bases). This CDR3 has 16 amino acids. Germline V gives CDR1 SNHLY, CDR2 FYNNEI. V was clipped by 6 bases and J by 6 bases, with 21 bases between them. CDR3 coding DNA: TGTGCCAGCAGCCTACAGGGTCGAGGCTCGGCTCAGCCCCAGCATTTT. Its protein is CASSLQGRGSAQPQHF.

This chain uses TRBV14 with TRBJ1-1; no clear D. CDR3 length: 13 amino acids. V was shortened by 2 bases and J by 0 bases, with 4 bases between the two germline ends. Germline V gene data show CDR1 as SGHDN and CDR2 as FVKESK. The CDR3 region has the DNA TGTGCCAGCAGCCAAACCATGAACACTGAAGCTTTCTTT. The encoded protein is CASSQTMNTEAFF.

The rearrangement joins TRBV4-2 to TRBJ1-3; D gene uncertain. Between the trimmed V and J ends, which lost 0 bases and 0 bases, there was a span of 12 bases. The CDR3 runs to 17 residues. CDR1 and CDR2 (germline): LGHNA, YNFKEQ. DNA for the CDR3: TGTGCCAGCAGCCAAGAAGGGTACGGTCTCTCTGGAAACACCATATATTTT. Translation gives CASSQEGYGLSGNTIYF.

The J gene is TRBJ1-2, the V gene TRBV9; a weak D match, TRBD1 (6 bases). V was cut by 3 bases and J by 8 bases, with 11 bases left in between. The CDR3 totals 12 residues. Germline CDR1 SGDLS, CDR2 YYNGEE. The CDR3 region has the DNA TGTGCCAGCAGCGGCAGGGGTTGGGGCTACACCTTC. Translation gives CASSGRGWGYTF.

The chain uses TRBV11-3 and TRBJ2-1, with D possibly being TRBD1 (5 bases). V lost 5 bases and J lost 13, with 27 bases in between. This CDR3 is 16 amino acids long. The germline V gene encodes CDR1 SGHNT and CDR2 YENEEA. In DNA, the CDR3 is TGTGCCAGCAGCCCTGGGGCAGATAGTTTAAACAATGGACAGTTCTTC. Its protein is CASSPGADSLNNGQFF.

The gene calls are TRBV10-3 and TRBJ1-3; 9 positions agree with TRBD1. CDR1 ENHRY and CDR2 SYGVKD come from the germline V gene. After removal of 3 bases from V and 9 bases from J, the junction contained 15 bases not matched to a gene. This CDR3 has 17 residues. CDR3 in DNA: TGTGCCATCAGTGAACGGCCGGGACAGGGAGGAGGGATCACCATATATTTT. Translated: CAISERPGQGGGITIYF.

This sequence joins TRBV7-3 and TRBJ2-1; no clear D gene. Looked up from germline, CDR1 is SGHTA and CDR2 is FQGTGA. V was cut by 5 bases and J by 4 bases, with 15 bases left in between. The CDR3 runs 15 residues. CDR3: CASSPSRRTYNEQFF. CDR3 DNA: TGTGCCAGCAGCCCAAGCAGGAGAACATACAATGAGCAGTTCTTC.

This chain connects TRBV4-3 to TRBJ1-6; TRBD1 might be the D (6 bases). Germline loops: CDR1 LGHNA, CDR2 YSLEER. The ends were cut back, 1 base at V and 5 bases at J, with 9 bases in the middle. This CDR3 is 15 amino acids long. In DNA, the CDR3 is TGCGCCAGCAGCCAAGGGACAGAAAATAATTCACCCCTCCACTTT. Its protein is CASSQGTENNSPLHF.